Listed here are 19 T cell receptor beta chains from one sample, sequenced in a study of blood T cell repertoires in COVID-19. Profiled with immunoSEQ multiplex PCR; TCRdb holds only in-frame clones, not every one. The sample has 120,000 or so clones, about four fifths seen once. The source material was peripheral blood. These TCRs come from a woman in her sixties or seventies with acute or convalescent COVID-19.

This clone occurred once. The chain uses TRBV7-2 and TRBJ2-5; TRBD2 matches 8 bases. Germline loops: CDR1 SGHTA, CDR2 FQGNSA. V shed 6 bases, J shed 5 bases, and the junction held 5 bases outside the gene matches. This CDR3 region has 13 residues. The CDR3 DNA reads as TGTGCCAGCAGTCGGACTAGCTGGGAGACCCAGTACTTC. Protein sequence: CASSRTSWETQYF.

V and J are TRBV18 and TRBJ2-3, with no clear D. V lost 0 bases to trimming and J lost 6 bases, with 10 bases between them. The CDR3 runs to 14 residues. The germline V gene encodes CDR1 KGHSH and CDR2 LQKENI. The CDR3 nucleotides read TGTGCCAGCTCACCACCGGTAGGAGCTGATACGCAGTATTTT. Translating it yields CASSPPVGADTQYF. The full variable domain, completed using reference TRBV18 and TRBJ2-3, is NAGVMQNPRHLVRRRGQEARLRCSPMKGHSHVYWYRQLPEEGLKFMVYLQKENIIDESGMPKERFSAEFPKEGPSILRIQQVVRGDSAAYFCASSPPVGADTQYFGPGTRLTVL.

The chain couples TRBV2 to TRBJ2-3; D possibly corresponds to TRBD1 (6 bases). The CDR3 is made up of 15 amino acids. Germline assignment: CDR1 SNHLY and CDR2 FYNNEI. Trimming left V 11 bases short and J 0 bases short, with 18 bases between. The CDR3 nucleotides are TGTGCCGCCCTCGGACAGTTCGCTAGCACAGATACGCAGTATTTT. Its translation: CAALGQFASTDTQYF.

The chain is built from TRBV4-3 and TRBJ2-5; perhaps TRBD2 as D (6 bases). Germline V lookup: CDR1 LGHNA, CDR2 YSLEER. V was trimmed by 1 base and J by 2 bases, leaving 17 bases between them. The CDR3 length is 17 residues. In DNA form, the CDR3 reads TGCGCCAGCAGCCAAGCGACAGCTGGTAGCGGACAAGAGACCCAGTACTTC. Its translation is CASSQATAGSGQETQYF.

The chain uses TRBV7-9 and TRBJ1-1; TRBD1 matches 7 bases. This CDR3 region has 12 residues. Germline V gene sequence: CDR1 SEHNR, CDR2 FQNEAQ (reference sequence). The junction had 9 bases not matched to a gene; V was cut back by 5 bases and J by 12 bases. CDR3 nucleotides: TGTGCCAGCAGCCCAGGGACAGACGATACTTTCTTT. This codes for CASSPGTDDTFF.

The rearrangement links TRBV7-2 to TRBJ1-3; D is perhaps TRBD1 (6 bases). This CDR3 is 15 amino acids long. Germline values: CDR1 SGHTA, CDR2 FQGNSA. V was clipped by 6 bases and J by 1 base, with 13 bases between them. CDR3 nucleotide sequence: TGTGCCAGCAGAATAAGGGGGGGGTCTGGAAACACCATATATTTT. The encoded protein is CASRIRGGSGNTIYF.

V gene TRBV3-1 (or the pseudogene TRBV3-2) combines with J gene TRBJ2-5; 7 bases line up with TRBD1. The CDR3 sequence is 13 residues long. After removal of 4 bases from V and 7 bases from J, the junction contained 6 bases not matched to a gene. The germline CDR1 and CDR2 sequences are LGHDT and YNNKEL (reference sequence). The chain's CDR3 is CASSRQGSATQYF. The CDR3, as DNA: TGTGCCAGCAGCCGACAGGGATCGGCGACCCAGTACTTC.

This chain joins TRBV7-9 and TRBJ2-5; maybe TRBD2 (5 bases). In germline, CDR1 is SEHNR, CDR2 FQNEAQ (reference sequence). Deletions cut 1 base from V and 5 bases from J, with 8 bases between. The CDR3 has 13 residues. The CDR3 sequence is CASSLGGLETQYF. Written as DNA, the CDR3 is TGTGCCAGCAGCTTAGGAGGGCTGGAGACCCAGTACTTC.

The chain has TRBV11-3 and TRBJ1-6, with D unresolved. Germline loops: CDR1 SGHNT, CDR2 YENEEA. The CDR3 has 20 amino acids. Trimming took 5 bases from V and 0 from J, leaving 23 bases between them. The CDR3 DNA reads TGTGCCAGCAGCACGACCCCCGGGAGAACAAGAAGCTCCTATAATTCACCCCTCCACTTT. This encodes CASSTTPGRTRSSYNSPLHF.

This chain joins TRBV14 and TRBJ1-1; D not resolved. CDR1 and CDR2 (germline): SGHDN, FVKESK. This CDR3 is 13 amino acids long. The ends were cut back, 3 bases at V and 3 bases at J, with 8 bases in the middle. In nucleotides, the CDR3 is TGTGCCAGCAGCCAGCTACTGGACACTGAAGCTTTCTTT. Translation gives CASSQLLDTEAFF.

The chain carries TRBV6-5 and TRBJ2-5; tentatively, D is TRBD1 (6 bases). Trimming pared 3 bases from V and 4 bases from J, leaving 12 bases between. This CDR3 is 14 amino acids long. Germline lookup yields CDR1 MNHEY and CDR2 SVGAGI. The CDR3 DNA sequence: TGTGCCAGCAGTTATCCCGGGACACTAGAGACCCAGTACTTC. This gives the protein CASSYPGTLETQYF.

Regarding this clone: Other DNA sequences of this sample code for an identical CDR3. This sequence joins TRBV10-2 and TRBJ1-3; D is perhaps TRBD1 (5 bases). This CDR3 is built from 15 residues. Germline loops: CDR1 WSHSY, CDR2 SAAADI. Trimming took off 0 bases at V and 3 bases at J, with 9 bases between the two ends. The DNA of the CDR3 is TGCGCCAGCAGTGAGTCCAGGGCGCGTGGAAACACCATATATTTT. Protein sequence: CASSESRARGNTIYF.

V and J are TRBV3-1 (or the pseudogene TRBV3-2) and TRBJ2-7, with TRBD2 as a possible D gene (6 bases). V was clipped by 8 bases and J by 4 bases, with 15 bases between them. Germline CDR1 reads LGHDT; CDR2 reads YNNKEL (reference sequence). CDR3 length: 13 residues. CDR3 region: CASGRQGIYEQYV. The CDR3 DNA reads as TGTGCCAGCGGGAGGCAGGGTATTTACGAGCAGTACGTC.

The chain combines TRBV11-3 with TRBJ2-7; tentatively, D is TRBD1 (5 bases). Trimming stripped 3 bases from V and 1 base from J, with 16 bases between. Per the germline V gene, CDR1 is SGHNT and CDR2 is YENEEA. This CDR3 contains 16 residues. The CDR3 nucleotides are TGTGCCAGCAGCTTTCCAGGGTTGACTTCGTCCTACGAGCAGTACTTC. This translates into CASSFPGLTSSYEQYF.

The chain recombines TRBV5-1 with TRBJ2-5, with 9 bases that match TRBD2. Germline CDR1 and CDR2: SGHRS and YFSETQ. The CDR3 length is 15 residues. V trimming: 4 bases; J trimming: 5 bases; junction bases outside the gene matches: 9. The DNA of the CDR3 is TGCGCCAGCAGCCTCAGAGGACTAGCGTCGGAGACCCAGTACTTC. It yields the protein CASSLRGLASETQYF.

V and J are TRBV11-3 and TRBJ1-1; no clear D gene. CDR1 and CDR2 from the germline V gene are SGHNT and YENEEA. The CDR3 covers 13 residues. Trimming stripped 3 bases from V and 1 base from J, with 6 bases between. The CDR3 region is CASSLAGNTEAFF. The CDR3 DNA follows: TGTGCCAGCAGCTTGGCAGGGAACACTGAAGCTTTCTTT. Using reference TRBV11-3 and TRBJ1-1 for the parts outside the CDR3, the full variable domain is EAGVVQSPRYKIIEKKQPVAFWCNPISGHNTLYWYLQNLGQGPELLIRYENEEAVDDSQLPKDRFSAERLKGVDSTLKIQPAELGDSAVYLCASSLAGNTEAFFGQGTRLTVV.

The chain carries TRBV7-2 and TRBJ1-2; unclear D gene. Germline V lookup: CDR1 SGHTA, CDR2 FQGNSA. Trimming took off 0 bases at V and 2 bases at J, with 7 bases between the two ends. The length of the CDR3 is 14 residues. As DNA, the CDR3 is TGTGCCAGCAGCTTAGCGGGAGTAAACTATGGCTACACCTTC. Its protein is CASSLAGVNYGYTF.

In its sample, this clone was seen once. The chain has TRBV7-2 and TRBJ1-3; 8 nucleotides match TRBD1. This CDR3 region has 15 residues. The germline V gene encodes CDR1 SGHTA and CDR2 FQGNSA. Unmatched junction bases numbered 3, after V lost 4 bases and J lost 1 base. CDR3 residues: CASSYRQGSGNTIYF. In DNA, the CDR3 is TGTGCCAGCAGCTACAGACAGGGGTCTGGAAACACCATATATTTT. Full variable domain (remainder filled in from reference TRBV7-2 and TRBJ1-3): GAGVSQSPSNKVTEKGKDVELRCDPISGHTALYWYRQSLGQGLEFLIYFQGNSAPDKSGLPSDRFSAERTGGSVSTLTIQRTQQEDSAVYLCASSYRQGSGNTIYFGEGSWLTVV.

The rearrangement uses TRBV7-6 and TRBJ1-6, with D perhaps matching TRBD1 (6 bases). CDR1 is SGHVS and CDR2 is FNYEAQ in the germline V gene. This CDR3 has 16 residues. Trimming took off 5 bases at V and 8 bases at J, with 19 bases between the two ends. This CDR3 is CASSLKGGFTDSPLHF. Written as DNA, the CDR3 is TGTGCCAGCAGCCTAAAAGGGGGATTTACTGATTCACCCCTCCACTTT.